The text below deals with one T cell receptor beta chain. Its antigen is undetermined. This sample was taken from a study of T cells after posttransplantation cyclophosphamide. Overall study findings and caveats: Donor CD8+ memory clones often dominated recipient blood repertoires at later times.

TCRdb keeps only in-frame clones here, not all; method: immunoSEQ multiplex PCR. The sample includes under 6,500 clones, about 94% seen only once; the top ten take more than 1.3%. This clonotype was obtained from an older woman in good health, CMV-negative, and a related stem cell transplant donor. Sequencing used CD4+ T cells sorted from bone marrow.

CDR3 in amino acids: CASSLAGTSGQETQYF. DNA of the CDR3: TGTGCCAGCAGCTTAGCGGGGACTAGCGGACAAGAGACCCAGTACTTC. The chain has TRBV7-2 and TRBJ2-5; 11 bases are shared with TRBD2. The V segment lost 0 bases and the J segment 2 bases; nucleotides outside the gene matches: 2. CDR1 and CDR2 (germline): SGHTA, FQGNSA. The CDR3 totals 16 residues.